Listed below are T cell receptor beta chains from one sample, sequenced in a study of Graves' ophthalmopathy and Graves' hyperthyroidism. Via MiXCR, TCRdb re-called the multiplex PCR reads, giving one row per CDR3 protein. The sample has 500,000 to 700,000 distinct CDR3 sequences; about a fifth are singletons. The sequencing sample was made of peripheral blood. Receptors originate from a woman in her late teens or twenties with stable Graves' hyperthyroidism. Some clones in this sample may be carry-over from other donors' samples. CDR3s include the opening cysteine and the closing phenylalanine or tryptophan. A D gene is named only where the DNA matches it firmly. Only some rows state a clone size, as once, few, many or a class for expanded clones.

TRBV20-1,many,TRBJ2-7,TRBD2,CSARVQGTRTFYEQYF,TGCAGTGCTAGAGTCCAAGGGACTAGGACCTTCTACGAGCAGTACTTC
TRBV20-1,many,TRBJ2-7,-,CSARDLTVYEQYF,TGCAGTGCTAGAGATTTGACAGTCTACGAGCAGTACTTC
TRBV11-2,-,TRBJ1-1,-,CASSLDPVITEAFF,TGTGCCAGCAGCTTAGATCCCGTGATCACTGAAGCTTTCTTT
TRBV5-1,many,TRBJ1-5,-,CASSWAEDQPQHF,TGCGCCAGCAGCTGGGCGGAAGATCAGCCCCAGCATTTT
TRBV28,-,TRBJ2-7,-,CASSYKGGGSYEQYF,TGTGCCAGCAGTTATAAGGGTGGGGGTTCCTACGAGCAGTACTTC
TRBV9,once,TRBJ2-7,-,CASSVDEGTYEQYF,TGTGCCAGCAGCGTAGATGAGGGTACCTACGAGCAGTACTTC
TRBV11-1,-,TRBJ1-1,TRBD1,CASSFQPGQGSTEAFF,TGTGCCAGCAGCTTCCAACCGGGACAGGGGTCCACTGAAGCTTTCTTT
TRBV14,-,TRBJ1-1,-,CASSHPERGTEAFF,TGTGCCAGCAGCCATCCGGAGAGGGGGACTGAAGCTTTCTTT
TRBV6-1,-,TRBJ1-2,-,CASRTARDPYGYTF,TGTGCCAGCAGAACAGCGAGGGACCCCTATGGCTACACCTTC
TRBV29-1,few,TRBJ2-5,-,CSAWEGAETQYF,TGCAGCGCCTGGGAGGGGGCTGAGACCCAGTACTTC
TRBV18,few,TRBJ1-2,TRBD1,CASSPGQGPMGYGYTF,TGTGCCAGCTCACCGGGACAGGGCCCCATGGGGTATGGCTACACCTTC
TRBV6-1,many,TRBJ1-1,TRBD1,CASSPGGTTEAFF,TGTGCCAGCAGTCCAGGGGGAACGACTGAAGCTTTCTTT
TRBV2,many,TRBJ2-5,-,CASSQNYQETQYF,TGTGCCAGCAGTCAAAACTACCAAGAGACCCAGTACTTC
TRBV5-1,many,TRBJ1-1,-,CASRTSDSSEAFF,TGCGCCAGCAGGACCTCGGACAGCTCTGAAGCTTTCTTT
TRBV30,many,TRBJ2-7,-,CAWSPQGGEQYF,TGTGCCTGGAGTCCTCAGGGGGGCGAGCAGTACTTC
TRBV30,-,TRBJ2-5,TRBD1,CAWTPGTGKETQYF,TGTGCCTGGACCCCCGGGACAGGGAAAGAGACCCAGTACTTC
TRBV28,many,TRBJ2-5,-,CASSFGPPPGETQYF,TGTGCCAGCAGTTTCGGTCCTCCCCCCGGAGAGACCCAGTACTTC
TRBV6-1,-,TRBJ1-6,TRBD1,CASRQGRLDSPLHF,TGTGCCAGCAGACAGGGGAGATTGGATTCACCCCTCCACTTT
TRBV24-1,many,TRBJ1-3,-,CATSESPGLGDTIYF,TGTGCCACCAGTGAAAGCCCAGGGCTGGGAGACACCATATATTTT
TRBV11-2,many,TRBJ2-7,-,CASSLDTTGSTYEQYF,TGTGCCAGCAGCTTAGATACGACAGGCAGCACCTACGAGCAGTACTTC
TRBV11-2,many,TRBJ2-5,TRBD2,CASSMGLQYQETQYF,TGTGCCAGCAGCATGGGACTACAGTACCAAGAGACCCAGTACTTC
TRBV15,many,TRBJ1-3,-,CATSRPSQGNTIYF,TGTGCCACCAGCAGACCTAGCCAAGGAAACACCATATATTTT